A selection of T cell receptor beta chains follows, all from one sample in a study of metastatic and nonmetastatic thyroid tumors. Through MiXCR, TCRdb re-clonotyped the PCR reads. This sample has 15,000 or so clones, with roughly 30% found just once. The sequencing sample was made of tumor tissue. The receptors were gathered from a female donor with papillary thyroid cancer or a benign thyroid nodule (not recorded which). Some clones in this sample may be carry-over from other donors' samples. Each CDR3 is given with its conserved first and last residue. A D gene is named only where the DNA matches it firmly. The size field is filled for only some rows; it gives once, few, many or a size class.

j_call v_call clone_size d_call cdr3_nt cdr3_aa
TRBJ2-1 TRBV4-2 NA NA TGTGCCAGCAGCCAAGAGACTAGGGTACCTTCCAATGAGCAGTTCTTC CASSQETRVPSNEQFF
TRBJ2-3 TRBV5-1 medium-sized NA TGCGCCAGCAGCTCGCGCTCGGAGGGGGCTGGTACGCAGTATTTT CASSSRSEGAGTQYF
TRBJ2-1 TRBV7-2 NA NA TGTGCCAGCAGCTTATCTAGCGCCAACAATGAGCAGTTCTTC CASSLSSANNEQFF
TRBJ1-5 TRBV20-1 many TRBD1 TGCAGTGCTAGAGATGGAGGACAGGGGGCTTATAGCAATCAGCCCCAGCATTTT CSARDGGQGAYSNQPQHF
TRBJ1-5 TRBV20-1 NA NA TGCAGTGCAGGTCTTGTGGGGGCATATAGCAATCAGCCCCAGCATTTT CSAGLVGAYSNQPQHF
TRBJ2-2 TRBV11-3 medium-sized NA TGTGCCAGCAGCTTAGATAAGGGGGCCGGGGAGCTGTTTTTT CASSLDKGAGELFF
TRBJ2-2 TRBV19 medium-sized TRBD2 TGTGCCAGCAGGGGACTAGTTTCCGGGGAGCTGTTTTTT CASRGLVSGELFF
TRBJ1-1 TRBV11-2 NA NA TGTGCCAGCAGCTTAGAAGGACTCGGGAACACTGAAGCTTTCTTT CASSLEGLGNTEAFF
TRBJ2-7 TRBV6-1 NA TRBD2 TGTGCCAGCAGTGAACGGCTACTAGCGGGAGGTTACGAGCAGTACTTC CASSERLLAGGYEQYF
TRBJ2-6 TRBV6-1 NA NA TGTGCCAGCAGTGAAGAGGAAGGGGTTGGGGCCAACGTCCTGACTTTC CASSEEEGVGANVLTF
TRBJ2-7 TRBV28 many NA TGTGCCAGCAGGGACAGCTACGAGCAGTACTTC CASRDSYEQYF
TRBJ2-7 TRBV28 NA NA TGTGCCAGCAGATCATCGGACAGATACGAGCAGTACTTC CASRSSDRYEQYF
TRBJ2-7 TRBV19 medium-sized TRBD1 TGTGCCAGTAGTTCTCGGACAGGGCACTTCGAGCAGTACTTC CASSSRTGHFEQYF